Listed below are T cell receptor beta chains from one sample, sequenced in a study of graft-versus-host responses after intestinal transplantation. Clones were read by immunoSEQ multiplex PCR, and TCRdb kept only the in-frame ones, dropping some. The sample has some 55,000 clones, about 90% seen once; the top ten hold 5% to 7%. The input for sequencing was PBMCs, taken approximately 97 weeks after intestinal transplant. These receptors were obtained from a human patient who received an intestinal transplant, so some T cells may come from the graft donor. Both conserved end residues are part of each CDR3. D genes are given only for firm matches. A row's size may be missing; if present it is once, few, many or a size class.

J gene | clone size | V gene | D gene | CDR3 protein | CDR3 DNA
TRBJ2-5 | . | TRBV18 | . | CASSRSEEETQYF | TGTGCCAGCTCACGTTCAGAAGAAGAGACCCAGTACTTC
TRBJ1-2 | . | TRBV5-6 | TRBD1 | CASSQQGAGGYTF | TGTGCCAGCAGCCAACAGGGGGCTGGTGGCTACACCTTC
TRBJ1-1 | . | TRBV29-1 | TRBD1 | CSATLQGLEAFF | TGCAGCGCGACTTTACAGGGGCTTGAAGCTTTCTTT
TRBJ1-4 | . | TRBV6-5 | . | CASGWVGEKLFF | TGTGCCAGCGGATGGGTTGGGGAAAAACTGTTTTTT
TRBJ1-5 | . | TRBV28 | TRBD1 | CASRTQGVQGVKPQHF | TGTGCCAGCCGGACTCAGGGGGTGCAAGGTGTAAAGCCCCAGCATTTT
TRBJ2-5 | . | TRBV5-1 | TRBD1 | CASSLMGTVLQTQYF | TGCGCCAGCAGCTTGATGGGGACAGTACTTCAGACCCAGTACTTC
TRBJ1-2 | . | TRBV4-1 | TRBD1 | CASSLTGELVNYGYTF | TGCGCCAGCAGCCTGACAGGGGAATTAGTCAACTATGGCTACACCTTC
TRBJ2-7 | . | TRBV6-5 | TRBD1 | CASSLTGTYEQYF | TGTGCCAGCAGTTTGACAGGGACCTACGAGCAGTACTTC
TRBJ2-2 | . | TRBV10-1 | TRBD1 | CASSPLSGQGTGELFF | TGCGCCAGCAGCCCCCTTTCTGGACAGGGAACCGGGGAGCTGTTTTTT
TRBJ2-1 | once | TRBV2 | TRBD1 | CARHDIGTVKGSSYNEQFF | TGTGCCAGACACGACATCGGGACAGTGAAAGGGAGCTCCTACAATGAGCAGTTCTTC
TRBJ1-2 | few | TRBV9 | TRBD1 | CATTGNYGYTF | TGTGCCACGACAGGGAACTATGGCTACACCTTC
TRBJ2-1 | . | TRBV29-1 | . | CSVVGGALSSYNEQFF | TGCAGCGTTGTTGGCGGGGCCCTGAGCTCCTACAATGAGCAGTTCTTC
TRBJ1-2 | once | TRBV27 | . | CASSFSDSQNYGYTF | TGTGCCAGCAGTTTTAGTGACAGTCAGAACTATGGCTACACCTTC
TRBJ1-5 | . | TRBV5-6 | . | CASSLLYSNQPQHF | TGTGCCAGCAGCTTGCTTTATAGCAATCAGCCCCAGCATTTT
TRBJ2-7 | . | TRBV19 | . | CASSIWGFSKEQYF | TGTGCCAGTAGTATATGGGGTTTTAGCAAAGAGCAGTACTTC
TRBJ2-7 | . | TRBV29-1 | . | CSGKRGAYEQYF | TGCAGCGGGAAGAGGGGGGCCTACGAGCAGTACTTC
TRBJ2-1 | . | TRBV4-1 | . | CASSQDAAGALREWANEQFF | TGCGCCAGCAGCCAAGATGCGGCGGGTGCCCTACGGGAGTGGGCCAATGAGCAGTTCTTC
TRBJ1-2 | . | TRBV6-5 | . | CASSYDHNYGYTF | TGTGCCAGCAGTTACGACCATAACTATGGCTACACCTTC
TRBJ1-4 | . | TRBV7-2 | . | CASSPETRAKLFF | TGTGCCAGCAGCCCCGAGACCCGAGCAAAACTGTTTTTT
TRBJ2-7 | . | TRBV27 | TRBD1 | CASTYRDRGYYEQYF | TGTGCCAGCACTTACCGGGACAGGGGCTACTACGAGCAGTACTTC
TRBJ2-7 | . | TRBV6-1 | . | CASSGWGTYEQYF | TGTGCCAGCAGTGGTTGGGGCACCTACGAGCAGTACTTC
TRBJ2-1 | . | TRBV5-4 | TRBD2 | CASSLRVNSGGAGGEQFF | TGTGCCAGCAGCTTAAGGGTCAATAGCGGGGGGGCCGGTGGTGAGCAGTTCTTC
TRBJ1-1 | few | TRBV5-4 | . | CASSLGRGTEAFF | TGTGCCAGCAGCTTGGGCAGGGGCACTGAAGCTTTCTTT
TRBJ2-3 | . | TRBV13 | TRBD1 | CASSEGQVQYLGTDTQYF | TGTGCCAGCAGCGAGGGACAGGTACAATATTTGGGCACAGATACGCAGTATTTT
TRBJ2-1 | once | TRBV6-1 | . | CASSTFRGNEQFF | TGTGCCAGCAGCACATTTAGGGGGAATGAGCAGTTCTTC
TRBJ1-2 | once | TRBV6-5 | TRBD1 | CASSGWDSRLF | TGTGCCAGCAGTGGCTGGGACAGCCGCCTCTTC
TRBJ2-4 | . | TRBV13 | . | CASSLGLGGAKNIQYF | TGTGCCAGCAGCTTAGGCCTAGGGGGGGCCAAAAACATTCAGTACTTC
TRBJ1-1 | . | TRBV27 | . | CASSTRTSGNTEAFF | TGTGCCAGCAGTACCAGGACAAGTGGAAACACTGAAGCTTTCTTT
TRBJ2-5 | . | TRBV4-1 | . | CASSQEGFSQETQYF | TGCGCCAGCAGCCAAGAAGGATTCAGCCAAGAGACCCAGTACTTC
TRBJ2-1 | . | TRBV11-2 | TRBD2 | CASTLAGTYNEQFF | TGTGCCAGCACCTTAGCGGGGACCTACAATGAGCAGTTCTTC
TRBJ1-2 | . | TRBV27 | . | CASRDITGPYGYTF | TGTGCCAGCAGGGATATAACAGGGCCCTATGGCTACACCTTC
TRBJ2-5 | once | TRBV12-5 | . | CASGLGAVRYF | TGTGCTAGTGGTTTGGGAGCTGTAAGGTACTTC
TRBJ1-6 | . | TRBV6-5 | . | CASSRTAADSPLHF | TGTGCCAGCAGCCGGACAGCGGCGGATTCACCCCTCCACTTT
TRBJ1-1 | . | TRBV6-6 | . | CASSYSVRLTEAFF | TGTGCCAGCAGTTACTCGGTGCGGCTGACTGAAGCTTTCTTT
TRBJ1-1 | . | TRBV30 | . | CAWSRVNTEAFF | TGTGCCTGGAGTAGGGTTAACACTGAAGCTTTCTTT
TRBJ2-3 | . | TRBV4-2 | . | CASSQDIIRTERLTDTQYF | TGTGCCAGCAGCCAAGATATTATTAGGACGGAGCGACTCACAGATACGCAGTATTTT
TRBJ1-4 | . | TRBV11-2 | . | CASSLVGYTNEKLFF | TGTGCCAGCAGCCTAGTAGGGTACACTAATGAAAAACTGTTTTTT
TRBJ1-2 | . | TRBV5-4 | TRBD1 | CASSSTLGTEGGFF | TGTGCCAGCAGCTCTACTCTAGGGACAGAGGGCGGCTTCTTC
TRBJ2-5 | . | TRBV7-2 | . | CASSPKETQYF | TGTGCCAGCAGCCCGAAAGAGACCCAGTACTTC
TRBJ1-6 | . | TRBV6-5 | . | CASSQGLTSPLHF | TGTGCCAGCAGTCAGGGCCTTACTTCACCCCTCCACTTT
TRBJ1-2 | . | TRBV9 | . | CASSVDGAYGYTF | TGTGCCAGCAGCGTAGACGGGGCCTATGGCTACACCTTC
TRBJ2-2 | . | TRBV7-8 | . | CASSPFIRGVKGTGELFF | TGTGCCAGCAGTCCCTTCATTCGCGGGGTGAAGGGCACCGGGGAGCTGTTTTTT
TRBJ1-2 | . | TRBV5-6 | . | CASSFFTPGAGGYGYTF | TGTGCCAGCAGCTTCTTTACCCCAGGGGCCGGAGGCTATGGCTACACCTTC
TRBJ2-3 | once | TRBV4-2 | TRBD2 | CASSQLDRGGVTDTQYF | TGTGCCAGCAGCCAATTGGATCGGGGGGGCGTCACAGATACGCAGTATTTT
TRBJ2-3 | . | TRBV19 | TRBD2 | CASTRGGTDTQYF | TGTGCCAGTACCCGGGGGGGCACAGATACGCAGTATTTT
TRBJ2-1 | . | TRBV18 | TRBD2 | CASSPPGLAGDEQFF | TGTGCCAGCTCACCCCCGGGACTAGCGGGTGATGAGCAGTTCTTC
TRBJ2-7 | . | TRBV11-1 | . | CASSSHLSGGQQIYEQYF | TGTGCCAGCAGCTCTCATTTATCCGGGGGACAGCAGATTTACGAGCAGTACTTC
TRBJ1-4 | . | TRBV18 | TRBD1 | CASSPGTGVPNEKLFF | TGTGCCAGCTCACCCGGGACAGGGGTACCGAATGAAAAACTGTTTTTT
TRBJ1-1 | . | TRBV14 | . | CASSPRQGQNTEAFF | TGTGCCAGCAGCCCGCGGCAGGGGCAGAACACTGAAGCTTTCTTT
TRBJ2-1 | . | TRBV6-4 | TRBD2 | CASSIRASGPYNEQFF | TGTGCCAGCAGTATTAGGGCTAGCGGGCCCTACAATGAGCAGTTCTTC